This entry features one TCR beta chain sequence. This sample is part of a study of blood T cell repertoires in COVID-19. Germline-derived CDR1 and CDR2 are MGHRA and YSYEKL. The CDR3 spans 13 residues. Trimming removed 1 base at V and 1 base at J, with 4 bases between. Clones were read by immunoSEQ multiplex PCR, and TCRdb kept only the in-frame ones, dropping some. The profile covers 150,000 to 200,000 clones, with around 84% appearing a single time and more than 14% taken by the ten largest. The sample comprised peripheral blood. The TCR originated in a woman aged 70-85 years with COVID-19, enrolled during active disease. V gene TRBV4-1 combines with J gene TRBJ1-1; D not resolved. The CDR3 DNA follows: TGCGCCAGCAGCCAAGCGGGGAACACTGAAGCTTTCTTT. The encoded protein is CASSQAGNTEAFF.